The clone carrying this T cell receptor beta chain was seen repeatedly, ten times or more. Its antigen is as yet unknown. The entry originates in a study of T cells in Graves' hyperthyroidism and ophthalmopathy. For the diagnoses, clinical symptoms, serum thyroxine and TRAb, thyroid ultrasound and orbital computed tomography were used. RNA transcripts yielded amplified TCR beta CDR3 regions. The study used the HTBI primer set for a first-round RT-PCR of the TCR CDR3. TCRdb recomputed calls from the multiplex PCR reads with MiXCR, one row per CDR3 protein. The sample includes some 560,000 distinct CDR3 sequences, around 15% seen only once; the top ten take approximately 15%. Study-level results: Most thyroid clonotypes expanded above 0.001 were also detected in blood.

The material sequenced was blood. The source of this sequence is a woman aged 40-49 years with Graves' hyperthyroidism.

CDR3 DNA sequence: TGCAGTGCTAGTAGACCGGGACCCTCTGGGCAGTCTCTGTATTTT. This gives the protein CSASRPGPSGQSLYF. The J gene is TRBJ2-3, the V gene TRBV20-1, with D perhaps TRBD1 or TRBD2 (5 bases each). The CDR3 runs to 15 residues. The ends were cut back, 3 bases at V and 14 bases at J, with 27 bases in the middle. CDR1 is DFQATT and CDR2 is SNEGSKA in the germline V gene (reference sequence).